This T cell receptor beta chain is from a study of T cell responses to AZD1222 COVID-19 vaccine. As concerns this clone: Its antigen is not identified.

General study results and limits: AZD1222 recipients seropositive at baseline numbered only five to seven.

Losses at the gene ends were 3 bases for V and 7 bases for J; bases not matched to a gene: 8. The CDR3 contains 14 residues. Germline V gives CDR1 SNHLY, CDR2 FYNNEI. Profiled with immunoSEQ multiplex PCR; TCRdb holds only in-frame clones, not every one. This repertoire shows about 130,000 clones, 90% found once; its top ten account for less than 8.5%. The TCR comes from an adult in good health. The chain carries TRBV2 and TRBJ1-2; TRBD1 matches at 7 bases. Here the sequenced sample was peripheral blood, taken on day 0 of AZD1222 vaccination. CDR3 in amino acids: CASSDVRGAGGYTF. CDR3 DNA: TGTGCCAGCAGTGACGTCAGGGGGGCGGGTGGCTACACCTTC.